These 23 T cell receptor beta chains came from one sample sequenced in a study of blood T cell repertoires in COVID-19. The table came from immunoSEQ multiplex PCR; TCRdb's copy has only in-frame clones and leaves some out. The data show some 56,000 clones, about 86% seen once. Material for sequencing was peripheral blood. The receptors shown here come from an elderly woman with active or convalescent COVID-19.

V usage is TRBV7-2 and J usage is TRBJ1-2; a weak D match, TRBD1 (5 bases). The CDR3 consists of 13 residues. Germline lookup yields CDR1 SGHTA and CDR2 FQGNSA. V dropped 4 bases and J dropped 5 bases, with 11 bases sitting between them. CDR3 loop: CASSSGGVYGYTF. In nucleotides, the CDR3 is TGTGCCAGCAGCTCGGGGGGAGTTTATGGCTACACCTTC.

The rearrangement links TRBV7-2 to TRBJ2-1, with 10 nucleotides matching TRBD2. Germline V gene lookup returns CDR1 SGHTA and CDR2 FQGNSA. The V segment lost 4 bases and the J segment 12 bases; nucleotides outside the gene matches: 3. The CDR3 sequence is 12 residues long. The CDR3 DNA reads TGTGCCAGCAGCTCCCGACTAGCGGGGCAGTTCTTC. As protein: CASSSRLAGQFF.

The table lists this clone with a count of one. The genes are TRBV11-2 and TRBJ2-3; tentative D call: TRBD2 (6 bases). The V end lost 5 bases, the J end lost 2 bases, and 14 bases lay between the germline ends. Germline V gene sequence: CDR1 SGHAT, CDR2 FQNNGV. The CDR3 covers 15 residues. The CDR3 region has the DNA TGTGCCAGCAGCATCTTCCGGGACTTCACAGATACGCAGTATTTT. Translation gives CASSIFRDFTDTQYF.

This chain connects TRBV9 to TRBJ2-5, with D possibly matching TRBD2 (7 bases). Looked up from germline, CDR1 is SGDLS and CDR2 is YYNGEE. The CDR3 consists of 16 residues. Trimming took off 1 base at V and 1 base at J, with 14 bases between the two ends. CDR3 sequence (DNA): TGTGCCAGCAGCGTATTCGGGGGGCAGATCCAAGAGACCCAGTACTTC. Residues: CASSVFGGQIQETQYF.

The chain uses TRBV7-9 and TRBJ1-1; a possible D gene is TRBD1 (6 bases). The V end was cut by 4 bases, the J end by 3 bases, with 18 bases between. Per germline, CDR1 SEHNR and CDR2 FQNEAQ (reference sequence). The CDR3 has 16 amino acids. The CDR3 DNA follows: TGTGCCAGCAGCTCGACCGGGACATCTAGGTACACTGAAGCTTTCTTT. Amino acids: CASSSTGTSRYTEAFF.

This clone was detected only a few times. The V call is TRBV5-1, the J call TRBJ1-1; possible D gene TRBD1, 5 bases. The germline V gene has CDR1 SGHRS and CDR2 YFSETQ. Deletions cut 5 bases from V and 4 bases from J, with 21 bases between. The CDR3 is made up of 16 amino acids. Here the CDR3 reads CASSFQAAAGTTEAFF. The CDR3, as DNA: TGCGCCAGCAGTTTTCAAGCAGCCGCGGGGACCACTGAAGCTTTCTTT.

The chain uses TRBV27 and TRBJ2-7; 9 bases are shared with TRBD2. Per germline, CDR1 MNHEY and CDR2 SMNVEV (reference sequence). The CDR3 is 15 amino acids. V shed 4 bases, J shed 2 bases, and the junction held 6 bases outside the gene matches. CDR3 sequence: CASSSRSSGAYEQYF. DNA for the CDR3: TGTGCCAGCAGTTCCCGCTCTAGCGGGGCCTACGAGCAGTACTTC.

The rearrangement joins TRBV19 to TRBJ1-4; tentative D call: TRBD1 (6 bases). The germline V and J ends were trimmed by 9 bases and 3 bases, with 17 bases remaining between them. The germline gives CDR1 LNHDA, CDR2 SQIVND (reference sequence). The CDR3 consists of 15 residues. The CDR3: CASTKGGASNEKLFF. The DNA of the CDR3 is TGTGCCAGCACGAAAGGGGGGGCCTCTAATGAAAAACTGTTTTTT. The full variable domain, in which reference TRBV19 and TRBJ1-4 provide the parts outside the CDR3, is DGGITQSPKYLFRKEGQNVTLSCEQNLNHDAMYWYRQDPGQGLRLIYYSQIVNDFQKGDIAEGYSVSREKKESFPLTVTSAQKNPTAFYLCASTKGGASNEKLFFGSGTQLSVL.

Only a few counts were recorded for this clone. This chain links TRBV7-2 with TRBJ2-5, with TRBD2 matching 7 bases. The junction had 16 bases not matched to a gene; V was cut back by 5 bases and J by 7 bases. This CDR3 spans 16 amino acids. Germline V CDR1 and CDR2: SGHTA, FQGNSA. For the CDR3, the DNA is TGTGCCAGCAGCAAGCGGGCCCGGGGGGTCTCGGGGACCCAGTACTTC. This codes for CASSKRARGVSGTQYF.

The rearrangement joins TRBV15 to TRBJ1-5; 9 bases are shared with TRBD1. This CDR3 region has 15 residues. Germline V gene data show CDR1 as LNHNV and CDR2 as YYDKDF (reference sequence). Unmatched junction bases numbered 3, after V lost 0 bases and J lost 6 bases. CDR3 sequence reads: CATSRETGGGQPQHF. DNA for the CDR3: TGTGCCACCAGCAGAGAGACAGGGGGTGGTCAGCCCCAGCATTTT.

The chain employs TRBV5-4 and TRBJ2-1; 11 nucleotides line up with TRBD2. Trimming cost V 3 bases and J 3 bases; bases outside gene matches: 5. CDR3 length: 16 amino acids. Germline loops: CDR1 SGHNT, CDR2 YYREEE (reference sequence). CDR3 in amino acids: CASSSPLAGGYNEQFF. In DNA, the CDR3 is TGTGCCAGCAGCTCCCCCCTAGCGGGGGGCTACAATGAGCAGTTCTTC.

J is TRBJ1-1 and V is TRBV19; D not certain. With 6 bases removed from V and 4 bases from J, the gap between germline ends came to 12 bases. Germline V gene sequence: CDR1 LNHDA, CDR2 SQIVND (reference sequence). The CDR3 has 13 amino acids. Here the CDR3 reads CASSHQASTEAFF. CDR3 bases: TGTGCCAGTAGCCATCAGGCGAGCACTGAAGCTTTCTTT.

This clone appeared a single time. This chain joins TRBV28 and TRBJ1-3; 8 bases are a match to TRBD1. V was pared by 6 bases and J by 1 base, with 5 bases of the junction left unmatched. Germline assignment: CDR1 MDHEN and CDR2 SYDVKM. This CDR3 spans 15 amino acids. The CDR3 loop is CASSPRGRSGNTIYF. The CDR3 DNA sequence: TGTGCCAGCAGCCCCAGGGGGCGGTCTGGAAACACCATATATTTT.

The chain combines TRBV10-3 with TRBJ1-5; 7 nucleotides match TRBD1. Trimming at V came to 3 bases and at J to 5 bases, leaving 10 bases not matched to a gene. The CDR3 sequence is 16 residues long. Germline V gives CDR1 ENHRY, CDR2 SYGVKD. CDR3 sequence (DNA): TGTGCCATCAGTGACCTCTTTGGACAGGATGATCAGCCCCAGCATTTT. Protein product: CAISDLFGQDDQPQHF.

The sample holds a few counts of this clone. This sequence joins TRBV6-5 and TRBJ1-2; no reliable D call. The CDR3 contains 15 residues. Per the germline V gene, CDR1 is MNHEY and CDR2 is SVGAGI. Trimming stripped 0 bases from V and 4 bases from J, with 12 bases between. The CDR3 bases are TGTGCCAGCAGTTACTCGCCTGGCTTGGCCTATGGCTACACCTTC. Amino acids: CASSYSPGLAYGYTF.

The chain is built from TRBV7-9 and TRBJ1-1; tentative D call: TRBD1 (6 bases). The CDR3 contains 13 residues. V was shortened by 2 bases and J by 7 bases, with 11 bases between the two germline ends. From germline, CDR1 is SEHNR and CDR2 FQNEAQ (reference sequence). The CDR3 spells CASSLPGENEAFF. The CDR3 nucleotides read TGTGCCAGCAGCTTACCAGGGGAGAATGAAGCTTTCTTT.

This chain connects TRBV20-1 to TRBJ2-1; no reliable D call. In germline, CDR1 is DFQATT, CDR2 SNEGSKA (reference sequence). There are 11 residues in the CDR3. V lost 5 bases and J lost 6, with 8 bases in between. CDR3 loop: CSAQVANEQFF. For the CDR3, the DNA is TGCAGTGCTCAGGTGGCCAATGAGCAGTTCTTC.

The V and J genes are TRBV4-2 and TRBJ2-3, with D unresolved. The germline V and J ends were trimmed by 0 bases and 2 bases, with 9 bases remaining between them. The CDR3 extends over 15 amino acids. The germline V gene encodes CDR1 LGHNA and CDR2 YNFKEQ. CDR3 amino acids: CASSQDQAFTDTQYF. Here the CDR3 DNA reads TGTGCCAGCAGCCAAGATCAGGCCTTCACAGATACGCAGTATTTT.

This rearrangement joins TRBV2 to TRBJ2-3; 12 nucleotides align to TRBD2. Germline V lookup: CDR1 SNHLY, CDR2 FYNNEI. V trimming: 2 bases; J trimming: 6 bases; junction bases outside the gene matches: 3. The CDR3 loop spans 15 amino acids. The CDR3 loop reads CASSESSGGVDTQYF. The CDR3 region has the DNA TGTGCCAGCAGTGAATCTAGCGGGGGGGTGGATACGCAGTATTTT.

The rearrangement joins TRBV20-1 to TRBJ2-7; tentative D call: TRBD1 (5 bases). V was cut by 3 bases and J by 2 bases, with 14 bases left in between. The CDR3 extends over 14 amino acids. The germline V gene encodes CDR1 DFQATT and CDR2 SNEGSKA (reference sequence). For the CDR3, the DNA is TGCAGTGCTAGTCTCGAGACAGTAACCTACGAGCAGTACTTC. It specifies CSASLETVTYEQYF.

J is TRBJ2-6 and V is TRBV5-8; TRBD1 agrees at 8 bases. Germline V gene data show CDR1 as SGHTS and CDR2 as YDEGEE. Losses at the gene ends were 4 bases for V and 1 base for J; bases not matched to a gene: 7. This CDR3 has 17 residues. CDR3 in DNA: TGTGCCAGCAGCCCCCGGACAGGGAGGTCTGGGGCCAACGTCCTGACTTTC. It specifies CASSPRTGRSGANVLTF.

In this sample, this clone turned up once. The rearrangement joins TRBV6-4 to TRBJ1-5, with D uncertain. The CDR3 sequence is 14 residues long. V was shortened by 2 bases and J by 1 base, with 6 bases between the two germline ends. Germline CDR1 reads MRHNA; CDR2 reads SNTAGT. The CDR3: CASSDPLSNQPQHF. For the CDR3, the DNA is TGTGCCAGCAGTGACCCCCTCAGCAATCAGCCCCAGCATTTT.

The chain uses TRBV1 and TRBJ2-7; TRBD2 was called by the table and not checked on the DNA. TRBV1 is marked as a pseudogene. CDR3 length equals 17 residues. The CDR3 DNA is TGCACCAGCAGCCAAGAAGAGGTAGCGGGGACACCCTACGAGCAGTACTTC. Translation gives CTSSQEEVAGTPYEQYF.